Listed below are T cell receptor beta chains from one sample, sequenced in a study of neurological immune-mediated disorders. TCRdb fed the 5' RACE reads into MiXCR, producing one record per CDR3 protein. The repertoire holds under 80,000 distinct CDR3 sequences, with around 5% as singletons. Sequencing used PBMCs. These receptors all stem from a woman between 45 and 65 years old with multiple sclerosis. The CDR3 runs from the conserved cysteine through the conserved F or W. D genes are given only for firm matches. Size is stated for part of the rows, as once, few or many counts, or as a class when the clone is expanded.

size: many
V: TRBV20-1
J: TRBJ2-1
D: .
DNA: TGCAGTGCTAGAACAAGACTGTACAATGAGCAGTTCTTC
CDR3: CSARTRLYNEQFF

size: many
V: TRBV12-3/TRBV12-4
J: TRBJ2-6
D: .
DNA: TGTGCCAGCAGTTTCGATTCAGGGGCTGGGGCCAACGTCCTGACTTTC
CDR3: CASSFDSGAGANVLTF

size: many
V: TRBV7-2
J: TRBJ1-2
D: .
DNA: TGTGCCAGCAGCTCCCTGGGGGGGGCTGGCTACACCTTC
CDR3: CASSSLGGAGYTF

size: many
V: TRBV15
J: TRBJ1-5
D: .
DNA: TGTGCCACCAGCAGAGATACCGGGAAACCCCAGAATTTT
CDR3: CATSRDTGKPQNF

size: few
V: TRBV5-6
J: TRBJ2-1
D: TRBD1
DNA: TGTGCCAGCAGCGCTGGGACAGGGCTCTACAATGAGCAGTTCTTC
CDR3: CASSAGTGLYNEQFF

size: many
V: TRBV4-1
J: TRBJ1-1
D: .
DNA: TGCGCCAGCAGCCAAGTCCAGTTTCCGTCTGAAGCTTTCTTT
CDR3: CASSQVQFPSEAFF

size: many
V: TRBV7-8
J: TRBJ2-2
D: .
DNA: TGTGCCAGCAGACCCGGGACAACGAACACCGGGGAGCTGTTTTTT
CDR3: CASRPGTTNTGELFF

size: .
V: TRBV12-3/TRBV12-4
J: TRBJ2-2
D: .
DNA: TGTGCCAGCACTCCCCTCACCGGGGAGCTGTTTTTT
CDR3: CASTPLTGELFF

size: many
V: TRBV7-8
J: TRBJ1-5
D: .
DNA: TGTGCCAGCAGCTTAGTGTCTGGGGGTCAGCCCCAGCATTTT
CDR3: CASSLVSGGQPQHF

size: many
V: TRBV7-2
J: TRBJ2-5
D: .
DNA: TGTGCCAGCAGCTTTGGGACAACAGAGACCCAGTACTTC
CDR3: CASSFGTTETQYF